This TCR beta chain originates from a study of CD8 T cells in Susac syndrome. Study-wide background: Among the Susac syndrome patients sequenced, 5 or 6 had active disease and under 10 were in remission.

The RNA, about 0.5 to 1 ug, was put through reverse transcription using random hexamers. TCRdb called the immunoSEQ multiplex PCR reads again in MiXCR, with one record for every CDR3 protein. The sample carries 95,000 to 150,000 distinct CDR3 sequences, around 94% recorded once. Whole-study findings and limits: Clonal expansion involving Susac CD8+ cells peaked in TEMRA cells and active patients.

Of note for this clonotype: Its antigen remains unknown.

The TCR originated in a human donor with Susac syndrome. Sequenced input: CD8+ T cells from PBMCs.

CDR3 nucleotide sequence: TGTGCCAGCAGCCAAGCCCAGGGCTGGGATGGCTACACCTTC. It is translated as CASSQAQGWDGYTF. The chain recombines TRBV3-1 with TRBJ1-2, with D possibly matching TRBD1 (5 bases). This CDR3 is built from 14 residues. Germline V lookup: CDR1 LGHDT, CDR2 YNNKEL (reference sequence). Trimming left V 1 base short and J 6 bases short, with 12 bases between.